These 2 T cell receptor beta chains were sequenced from one sample in a study of blood T cell repertoires in COVID-19. TCRdb keeps only in-frame clones here, not all; method: immunoSEQ multiplex PCR. The sample carries about 280,000 clones, around nine tenths recorded once. Sequenced: peripheral blood. These receptors were obtained from a man aged 35-49 years with active or convalescent COVID-19.

V gene TRBV5-5 combines with J gene TRBJ2-7; D gene unclear. The V and J ends lost 0 bases and 5 bases respectively, with 15 bases between them. CDR1 and CDR2 from the germline V gene are SGHKS and YYEKEE (reference sequence). The CDR3 consists of 15 residues. CDR3 coding DNA: TGTGCCAGCAGCTTGGTTGTTACTTCGTCCCACGAGCAGTACTTC. Protein: CASSLVVTSSHEQYF.

This clone was found once. CDR3 region: CATTGMGYEQYF. The CDR3 coding sequence is TGTGCCACCACAGGTATGGGGTACGAGCAGTACTTC. The genes are TRBV6-6 and TRBJ2-7, with a tentative D call TRBD1 (5 bases). Germline V gene sequence: CDR1 MNHNY, CDR2 SVGAGI (reference sequence). The V end lost 10 bases, the J end lost 4 bases, and 14 bases lay between the germline ends. CDR3 size: 12 residues.